The next 11 T cell receptor beta chains were all read from a single sample in a study of cytomegalovirus exposure and HLA in healthy donors. PCR was performed using 60 Vbeta and 13 Jbeta primers. Profiled with immunoSEQ multiplex PCR; TCRdb holds only in-frame clones, not every one. The profile shows 120,000 to 150,000 clones, around 85% of them singletons. Material: PBMCs. The receptor source for this set is a man aged 40-49 years in good health and CMV-seropositive.

This clone is medium-sized (0.01 to 0.1%) by share. This chain connects TRBV27 to TRBJ2-1; D possibly corresponds to TRBD2 (6 bases). The CDR3 is 14 residues long. Germline lookup yields CDR1 MNHEY and CDR2 SMNVEV (reference sequence). V was shortened by 5 bases and J by 5 bases, with 13 bases between the two germline ends. CDR3 in DNA: TGTGCCAGCAGTGTTAGCGGAGCAAACAATGAGCAGTTCTTC. Protein sequence: CASSVSGANNEQFF.

This clone was picked up a small number of times. The rearrangement links TRBV23-1 to TRBJ1-4; no clear D. TRBV23-1 is labeled an ORF, and its function is uncertain. V lost 0 bases to trimming and J lost 7 bases, with 15 bases between them. The CDR3 runs 16 residues. The CDR3 here is CASSQSTAGTGEKLFF. The CDR3 DNA follows: TGCGCCAGCAGTCAATCGACTGCCGGAACGGGTGAAAAACTGTTTTTT.

The V gene is TRBV10-3, the J gene TRBJ1-2; D call uncertain. Trimming removed 2 bases at V and 2 bases at J, with 18 bases between. The CDR3 loop spans 17 amino acids. Germline values: CDR1 ENHRY, CDR2 SYGVKD. The CDR3 DNA reads as TGTGCCATCAGTGAGCCCAGGTTGCGGGATTCGAACTATGGCTACACCTTC. Its protein product is CAISEPRLRDSNYGYTF.

The CDR3 loop reads CASSPGTGTNEKLFF. In DNA, the CDR3 is TGTGCCAGCTCACCAGGGACAGGCACTAATGAAAAACTGTTTTTT. The chain recombines TRBV18 with TRBJ1-4; 8 nucleotides agree with TRBD1. CDR3 length: 15 amino acids. V lost 2 bases to trimming and J lost 2 bases; unmatched junction nucleotides: 1. Germline values: CDR1 KGHSH, CDR2 LQKENI.

The chain carries TRBV18 and TRBJ2-7, with a weak D call TRBD1 (7 bases). This CDR3 is built from 13 residues. Germline CDR1 KGHSH, CDR2 LQKENI. Trimming pared 3 bases from V and 4 bases from J, leaving 10 bases between. CDR3 protein: CASSPPGGYEQYF. CDR3 in DNA: TGTGCCAGCTCACCCCCAGGGGGGTACGAGCAGTACTTC.

V gene TRBV11-2 combines with J gene TRBJ2-3, with TRBD2 matching over 15 bases. V lost 4 bases to trimming and J lost 8 bases; unmatched junction nucleotides: 4. The CDR3 extends over 15 amino acids. Germline CDR1 reads SGHAT; CDR2 reads FQNNGV. CDR3 DNA: TGTGCCAGCAGCTCCGCGGGACTAGCGGGGGGTACGCAGTATTTT. It codes for CASSSAGLAGGTQYF.

Only one count was recorded for this clone. The chain carries TRBV2 and TRBJ2-7; D is ambiguous. This CDR3 has 11 amino acids. Germline V gene sequence: CDR1 SNHLY, CDR2 FYNNEI. V gave up 4 bases and J gave up 2 bases, with 3 bases separating them. The CDR3 bases are TGTGCCAGCAGTGCCGCCTACGAGCAGTACTTC. Protein: CASSAAYEQYF.

DNA for the CDR3: TGTGCCAGCAGTGAATGGGGCGGAAGCTACGAGCAGTACTTC. This sequence encodes CASSEWGGSYEQYF. V gene TRBV2 combines with J gene TRBJ2-7, with a tentative D call TRBD1 (5 bases). Germline V gene lookup returns CDR1 SNHLY and CDR2 FYNNEI. CDR3 length equals 14 residues. V was shortened by 2 bases and J by 3 bases, with 11 bases between the two germline ends.

The table lists this clone with a count of one. The chain combines TRBV9 with TRBJ2-1; 8 bases match TRBD2. The germline gives CDR1 SGDLS, CDR2 YYNGEE. The CDR3 loop spans 15 amino acids. Losses at the gene ends were 3 bases for V and 1 base for J; bases not matched to a gene: 3. The CDR3 nucleotides are TGTGCCAGCAGCGCCGGGGGGGGGTCCTACAATGAGCAGTTCTTC. Translation: CASSAGGGSYNEQFF.

This chain uses TRBV5-1 with TRBJ2-1; 9 positions match TRBD1. This CDR3 region has 14 residues. Germline CDR1 SGHRS, CDR2 YFSETQ. V shed 5 bases, J shed 3 bases, and the junction held 3 bases outside the gene matches. This chain's CDR3 is CASRDRGYYNEQFF. In nucleotides, the CDR3 is TGCGCCAGCAGGGACAGGGGTTACTACAATGAGCAGTTCTTC.

The chain employs TRBV11-2 and TRBJ1-2, with a tentative D call TRBD1 (6 bases). V was trimmed by 4 bases and J by 4 bases, leaving 13 bases between them. Germline assignment: CDR1 SGHAT and CDR2 FQNNGV. The CDR3 spans 14 residues. CDR3 coding DNA: TGTGCCAGCAGCTCCTCCGGGACATTCTATGGCTACACCTTC. The encoded protein is CASSSSGTFYGYTF.